A single sample gave rise to the 26 T cell receptor beta chains below, sequenced in a study of blood T cell repertoires in COVID-19. TCRdb's table, derived via immunoSEQ multiplex PCR, lists solely in-frame clones and lacks some. The data hold 150,000 to 200,000 clones, with around 85% observed a single time. Sequencing was performed on peripheral blood. These receptors came from a man aged 45-60 years with active or convalescent COVID-19.

The J gene is TRBJ1-2, the V gene TRBV19; D perhaps matches TRBD1 (6 bases). V lost 3 bases and J 2 bases, leaving 16 bases between the germline ends. CDR3 length: 16 residues. Looked up from germline, CDR1 is LNHDA and CDR2 is SQIVND (reference sequence). The DNA for the CDR3 is TGTGCCAGTAGTATTGACCCGGACAGCCGGAACTATGGCTACACCTTC. This encodes CASSIDPDSRNYGYTF. Supplemented by reference TRBV19 and TRBJ1-2, the full variable domain reads DGGITQSPKYLFRKEGQNVTLSCEQNLNHDAMYWYRQDPGQGLRLIYYSQIVNDFQKGDIAEGYSVSREKKESFPLTVTSAQKNPTAFYLCASSIDPDSRNYGYTFGSGTRLTVV.

This clone occurred a few times. CDR3 coding DNA: TGCGCCAGCAGCCAAGTTCGGGGGGGGCGGGATGGCTACACCTTC. It specifies CASSQVRGGRDGYTF. This rearrangement joins TRBV4-3 to TRBJ1-2; tentatively, D is TRBD1 (6 bases). The V end lost 1 base, the J end lost 6 bases, and 15 bases lay between the germline ends. The germline V gene encodes CDR1 LGHNA and CDR2 YSLEER. The CDR3 extends over 15 amino acids.

V and J are TRBV19 and TRBJ2-1, with 8 bases fitting TRBD2. This CDR3 contains 14 residues. Trimming cost V 7 bases and J 4 bases; bases outside gene matches: 6. Germline CDR1 reads LNHDA; CDR2 reads SQIVND (reference sequence). CDR3 DNA sequence: TGTGCCAGTAATCCGGGACTAGTGTACAATGAGCAGTTCTTC. It codes for CASNPGLVYNEQFF.

J is TRBJ2-5 and V is TRBV5-6; a possible D gene is TRBD2 (5 bases). CDR3 length equals 14 residues. The V end was cut by 0 bases, the J end by 0 bases, with 6 bases between. Germline CDR1 reads SGHDT; CDR2 reads YYEEEE. For the CDR3, the DNA is TGTGCCAGCAGCTTGGGAGGGAACCAAGAGACCCAGTACTTC. This gives the protein CASSLGGNQETQYF. The variable domain in full, completed from reference TRBV5-6 and TRBJ2-5, reads DAGVTQSPTHLIKTRGQQVTLRCSPKSGHDTVSWYQQALGQGPQFIFQYYEEEERQRGNFPDRFSGHQFPNYSSELNVNALLLGDSALYLCASSLGGNQETQYFGPGTRLLVL.

The CDR3 nucleotides read TGCGCCAGCAGCTTGGCTCCGGAGGGGGAGCAGTACTTC. Residues: CASSLAPEGEQYF. The rearrangement links TRBV5-1 to TRBJ2-7; a weak D match, TRBD2 (6 bases). Trimming removed 0 bases from V and 7 bases from J, with 11 bases in between. The CDR3 runs to 13 residues. The germline gives CDR1 SGHRS, CDR2 YFSETQ.

In this sample, this clone turned up once. J is TRBJ1-2 and V is TRBV28; 8 bases fit TRBD1. Germline CDR1 reads MDHEN; CDR2 reads SYDVKM. The CDR3 has 16 residues. The junction had 17 bases not matched to a gene; V was cut back by 5 bases and J by 9 bases. The CDR3 reads CASSQPQGGGTFSYTF. CDR3 coding DNA: TGTGCCAGCAGTCAACCACAGGGGGGTGGGACTTTCAGCTACACCTTC.

The J gene is TRBJ2-7, the V gene TRBV19; 9 nucleotides line up with TRBD1. The CDR3 spans 14 residues. The junction had 2 bases not matched to a gene; V was cut back by 3 bases and J by 2 bases. Germline-derived CDR1 and CDR2 are LNHDA and SQIVND (reference sequence). As DNA, the CDR3 is TGTGCCAGTAGTATCGGGACAGGGCCCTACGAGCAGTACTTC. Translation: CASSIGTGPYEQYF.

The J gene is TRBJ2-5, the V gene TRBV19, with D possibly matching TRBD1 (5 bases). Trimming took off 10 bases at V and 1 base at J, with 13 bases between the two ends. CDR3 size: 13 residues. From germline, CDR1 is LNHDA and CDR2 SQIVND (reference sequence). CDR3 region: CATSRQLQETQYF. Here the CDR3 DNA reads TGTGCCACCTCTCGACAGCTCCAAGAGACCCAGTACTTC. Variable domain in full (rest from reference TRBV19 and TRBJ2-5): DGGITQSPKYLFRKEGQNVTLSCEQNLNHDAMYWYRQDPGQGLRLIYYSQIVNDFQKGDIAEGYSVSREKKESFPLTVTSAQKNPTAFYLCATSRQLQETQYFGPGTRLLVL.

The chain couples TRBV19 to TRBJ1-5; D is undetermined. The CDR3 is made up of 14 amino acids. Trimming pared 0 bases from V and 7 bases from J, leaving 10 bases between. Germline V gene lookup returns CDR1 LNHDA and CDR2 SQIVND (reference sequence). As DNA, the CDR3 is TGTGCCAGTAGTATAGACGATTTCACACAGCCCCAGCATTTT. Amino acid sequence: CASSIDDFTQPQHF. The full variable domain, with the rest looked up from reference TRBV19 and TRBJ1-5, is DGGITQSPKYLFRKEGQNVTLSCEQNLNHDAMYWYRQDPGQGLRLIYYSQIVNDFQKGDIAEGYSVSREKKESFPLTVTSAQKNPTAFYLCASSIDDFTQPQHFGDGTRLSIL.

The V call is TRBV4-3, the J call TRBJ1-3; unclear D gene. Trimming left V 1 base short and J 4 bases short, with 11 bases between. This CDR3 comprises 15 residues. Germline CDR1 and CDR2: LGHNA and YSLEER. CDR3 region: CASSQGGMEGNTIYF. The CDR3 coding sequence is TGCGCCAGCAGCCAAGGTGGCATGGAGGGAAACACCATATATTTT.

This chain connects TRBV29-1 to TRBJ1-2, with D uncertain. CDR1 SQVTM and CDR2 ANQGSEA come from the germline V gene. The ends were cut back, 0 bases at V and 8 bases at J, with 7 bases in the middle. This CDR3 has 11 amino acids. The CDR3 spells CSVEDMQGYTF. CDR3 in DNA: TGCAGCGTTGAAGATATGCAGGGCTACACCTTC.

The rearrangement joins TRBV3-1 (or the pseudogene TRBV3-2) to TRBJ2-2; no definite D call. With 4 bases removed from V and 6 bases from J, the gap between germline ends came to 9 bases. From germline, CDR1 is LGHDT and CDR2 YNNKEL (reference sequence). The CDR3 has 13 residues. CDR3 loop: CASSPHPAGELFF. DNA for the CDR3: TGTGCCAGCAGCCCGCATCCGGCCGGGGAGCTGTTTTTT.

The CDR3: CAWRGLQYGYTF. The CDR3 DNA reads as TGTGCCTGGAGGGGACTGCAATATGGCTACACCTTC. This chain connects TRBV30 to TRBJ1-2, with D perhaps TRBD1 (5 bases). Germline values: CDR1 GTSNPN, CDR2 SVGIG (reference sequence). The V end lost 3 bases, the J end lost 5 bases, and 10 bases lay between the germline ends. This CDR3 is built from 12 residues.

This clone was counted a few times. The V call is TRBV4-1, the J call TRBJ1-1; weak D call: TRBD1 (6 bases). Trimming shortened V by 3 bases and J by 0 bases, and 11 bases separated the two germline ends. The CDR3 is 15 amino acids. Per the germline V gene, CDR1 is MGHRA and CDR2 is YSYEKL. CDR3 sequence reads: CASSHYGQLNTEAFF. In DNA form, the CDR3 reads TGCGCCAGCAGCCACTATGGACAGTTGAACACTGAAGCTTTCTTT.

The V and J genes are TRBV4-2 and TRBJ1-1; no firm D call. The germline gives CDR1 LGHNA, CDR2 YNFKEQ. Trimming cost V 0 bases and J 5 bases, with 7 bases left between them. The CDR3 is 13 amino acids. Written as DNA, the CDR3 is TGTGCCAGCAGCCAAGATCCAGGAACTGAAGCTTTCTTT. Translating gives CASSQDPGTEAFF.

The J gene is TRBJ2-5, the V gene TRBV10-1, with 7 bases that match TRBD2. Germline CDR1 WNHNN, CDR2 SYGVQD (reference sequence). This CDR3 contains 15 residues. Trimming took 0 bases from V and 2 from J; bases not matched to a gene: 3. This CDR3 reads CASSESRRGQETQYF. The CDR3 nucleotides are TGCGCCAGCAGTGAGTCGCGGCGGGGGCAAGAGACCCAGTACTTC.

As to this clone: Other DNA sequences in this sample translate to the same CDR3. DNA for the CDR3: TGCAGTGCTAGAACTGAATACGAGCAGTACTTC. This encodes CSARTEYEQYF. V gene TRBV20-1 combines with J gene TRBJ2-7; D gene uncertain. Trimming pared 2 bases from V and 4 bases from J, leaving 6 bases between. This CDR3 has 11 amino acids. Per germline, CDR1 DFQATT and CDR2 SNEGSKA (reference sequence).

Details on this clone: The same CDR3 is also encoded by other DNA sequences in this sample. CDR3 DNA sequence: TGCAGTGCTAGTTTGGGCCAGCCCCAGCATTTT. Translation: CSASLGQPQHF. This chain connects TRBV20-1 to TRBJ1-5; D is unresolved. The CDR3 contains 11 residues. Trimming stripped 3 bases from V and 7 bases from J, with 7 bases between. Germline V gene sequence: CDR1 DFQATT, CDR2 SNEGSKA (reference sequence).

The rearrangement joins TRBV7-9 to TRBJ2-1, with 7 bases matching TRBD1. The CDR3 has 13 residues. After removal of 5 bases from V and 8 bases from J, the junction contained 6 bases not matched to a gene. Germline V gene lookup returns CDR1 SEHNR and CDR2 FQNEAQ (reference sequence). The CDR3 DNA reads TGTGCCAGCAGCCGCATCCAGGGGGATGAGCAGTTCTTC. Its protein is CASSRIQGDEQFF.

The rearrangement uses TRBV7-3 and TRBJ2-3, with TRBD2 as a possible D gene (5 bases). The CDR3 is made up of 14 amino acids. In germline, CDR1 is SGHTA, CDR2 FQGTGA. V was pared by 4 bases and J by 4 bases, with 12 bases between. The CDR3 here is CASSSGSTPDTQYF. For the CDR3, the DNA is TGTGCCAGCAGCTCGGGGTCTACCCCAGATACGCAGTATTTT.

The chain combines TRBV6-5 with TRBJ1-6, with TRBD1 matching 8 bases. CDR1 is MNHEY, CDR2 SVGAGI, per germline. The CDR3 is 15 residues long. Trimming removed 5 bases from V and 5 bases from J; junction bases left unmatched: 5. CDR3 amino acids: CASSTVTGDNSPLHF. The CDR3 DNA is TGTGCCAGCAGTACGGTGACAGGGGATAATTCACCCCTCCACTTT.

This rearrangement joins TRBV27 to TRBJ2-6, with 11 bases identical to TRBD1. The V and J ends lost 5 bases and 4 bases, in that order; junction bases with no gene match: 7. The length of the CDR3 is 17 residues. In germline, CDR1 is MNHEY, CDR2 SMNVEV (reference sequence). In DNA, the CDR3 is TGTGCCAGCAGTGGTTGGACAGGGGGCGAAGGGGCCAACGTCCTGACTTTC. Its translation is CASSGWTGGEGANVLTF. Based on the CDR3 plus reference TRBV27 and TRBJ2-6, the full variable domain is EAQVTQNPRYLITVTGKKLTVTCSQNMNHEYMSWYRQDPGLGLRQIYYSMNVEVTDKGDVPEGYKVSRKEKRNFPLILESPSPNQTSLYFCASSGWTGGEGANVLTFGAGSRLTVL.

This clone showed up just a few times. V gene TRBV7-9 combines with J gene TRBJ2-2, with 9 bases lining up with TRBD1. V was pared by 5 bases and J by 3 bases, with 13 bases of the junction left unmatched. The CDR3 runs 18 residues. CDR1 and CDR2 from the germline V gene are SEHNR and FQNEAQ (reference sequence). The CDR3 DNA is TGTGCCAGCAGCCAGCTGGGGACAGGGAGGCTTCACACCGGGGAGCTGTTTTTT. Amino acid sequence: CASSQLGTGRLHTGELFF.

The chain joins TRBV6-5 to TRBJ1-2, with 8 bases identical to TRBD1. V shed 6 bases and J 7 bases; nucleotides not matched to a gene: 10. Germline loops: CDR1 MNHEY, CDR2 SVGAGI. The CDR3 runs to 14 residues. CDR3: CASRDLQGDGGYTF. CDR3 nucleotide sequence: TGTGCCAGCAGGGATCTACAGGGGGATGGTGGCTACACCTTC.

The chain couples TRBV5-1 to TRBJ2-1; 9 positions agree with TRBD2. The CDR3 sequence is 17 residues long. With 0 bases clipped from V and 6 bases from J, the junction kept 10 bases outside the gene matches. The germline gives CDR1 SGHRS, CDR2 YFSETQ. CDR3 residues: CASSLEAAGGGGNEQFF. Written as DNA, the CDR3 is TGCGCCAGCAGCTTGGAGGCAGCGGGAGGAGGGGGCAATGAGCAGTTCTTC.

The chain employs TRBV27 and TRBJ2-2, with 8 positions matching TRBD2. The germline V gene encodes CDR1 MNHEY and CDR2 SMNVEV (reference sequence). The CDR3 has 18 residues. J gave up 5 bases and V 0 bases, and 11 bases lay outside the gene matches. DNA for the CDR3: TGTGCCAGCAGTTTATCAGGAGGACTAGCTTTCCGTACCGGGGAGCTGTTTTTT. It yields the protein CASSLSGGLAFRTGELFF.